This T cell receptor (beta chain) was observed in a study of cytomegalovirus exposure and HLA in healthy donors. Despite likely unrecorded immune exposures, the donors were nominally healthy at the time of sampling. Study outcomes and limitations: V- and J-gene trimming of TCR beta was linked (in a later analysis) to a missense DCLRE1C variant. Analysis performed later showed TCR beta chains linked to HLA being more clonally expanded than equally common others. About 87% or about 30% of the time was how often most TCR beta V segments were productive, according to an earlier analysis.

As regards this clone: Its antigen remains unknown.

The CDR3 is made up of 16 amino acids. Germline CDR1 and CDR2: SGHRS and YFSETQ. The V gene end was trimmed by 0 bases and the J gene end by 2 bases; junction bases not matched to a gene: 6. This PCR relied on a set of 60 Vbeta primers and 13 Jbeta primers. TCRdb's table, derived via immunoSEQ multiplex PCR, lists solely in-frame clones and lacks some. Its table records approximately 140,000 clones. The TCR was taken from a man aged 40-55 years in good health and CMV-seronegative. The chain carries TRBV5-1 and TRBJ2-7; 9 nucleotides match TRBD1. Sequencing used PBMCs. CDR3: CASSLAAGTGTYEQYF. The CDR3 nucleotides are TGCGCCAGCAGCTTGGCGGCCGGGACAGGGACCTACGAGCAGTACTTC.